Listed below are T cell receptor beta chains from one sample, sequenced in a study of blood T cells in healthy people across ages. In TCRdb, the 5' RACE reads were re-called with MiXCR into one record per CDR3 protein. The sample lists 650,000 to 1,000,000 distinct CDR3 sequences; 36% were seen once. The specimen sequenced was blood. The receptor source for this set is a man younger than 30 in good health. Both conserved end residues are part of each CDR3. D genes are given only for firm matches. The size entry is marked missing in some rows and otherwise reads once, few, many or a size class.

d_gene,j_gene,abundance,v_gene,CDR3aa,CDR3nt
.,TRBJ1-1,.,TRBV3-1,CASSQVPGDTEAFF,TGTGCCAGCAGCCAAGTCCCCGGGGACACTGAAGCTTTCTTT
.,TRBJ2-4,.,TRBV15,CATSRVGLAKNIQYF,TGTGCCACCAGCAGAGTGGGGTTAGCCAAAAACATTCAGTACTTC
.,TRBJ2-7,few,TRBV12-3/TRBV12-4,CASSLAPGAYEQYF,TGTGCCAGCAGTTTAGCCCCCGGGGCCTACGAGCAGTACTTC
TRBD1,TRBJ1-2,many,TRBV12-3/TRBV12-4,CASSDPGQAYGYTF,TGTGCCAGCAGTGATCCAGGACAGGCGTATGGCTACACCTTC
.,TRBJ2-1,.,TRBV29-1,CSVAATTFNEQFF,TGCAGCGTTGCGGCTACTACCTTCAATGAGCAGTTCTTC
TRBD1,TRBJ1-2,.,TRBV28,CASSTGTGGYNYGYTF,TGTGCCAGCAGTACGGGTACAGGGGGTTATAACTATGGCTACACCTTC
.,TRBJ2-1,few,TRBV20-1,CSAIHDSYNEQFF,TGCAGTGCTATCCATGACTCCTACAATGAGCAGTTCTTC
.,TRBJ1-5,few,TRBV20-1,CSAFSGQGNQPQHF,TGCAGTGCCTTCTCAGGGCAAGGCAATCAGCCCCAGCATTTT
.,TRBJ1-4,.,TRBV5-1,CASSWDQGKLFF,TGCGCCAGTAGCTGGGACCAGGGAAAACTGTTTTTT
.,TRBJ2-1,.,TRBV28,CASSKPGVNEQFF,TGTGCCAGCAGTAAGCCAGGGGTCAATGAGCAGTTCTTC
TRBD1,TRBJ1-4,few,TRBV14,CASSQGAPGTGMDEKLFF,TGTGCCAGCAGCCAAGGGGCACCCGGGACAGGGATGGATGAAAAACTGTTTTTT
.,TRBJ2-7,.,TRBV5-1,CASSPLVVTPSYNEQYF,TGCGCCAGCAGCCCCCTAGTGGTGACGCCCTCCTACAATGAGCAGTACTTC
TRBD1,TRBJ2-3,many,TRBV5-1,CASSLGRDRPPLDTQYF,TGCGCCAGCAGCTTGGGTCGGGACAGACCCCCCTTGGATACGCAGTATTTT